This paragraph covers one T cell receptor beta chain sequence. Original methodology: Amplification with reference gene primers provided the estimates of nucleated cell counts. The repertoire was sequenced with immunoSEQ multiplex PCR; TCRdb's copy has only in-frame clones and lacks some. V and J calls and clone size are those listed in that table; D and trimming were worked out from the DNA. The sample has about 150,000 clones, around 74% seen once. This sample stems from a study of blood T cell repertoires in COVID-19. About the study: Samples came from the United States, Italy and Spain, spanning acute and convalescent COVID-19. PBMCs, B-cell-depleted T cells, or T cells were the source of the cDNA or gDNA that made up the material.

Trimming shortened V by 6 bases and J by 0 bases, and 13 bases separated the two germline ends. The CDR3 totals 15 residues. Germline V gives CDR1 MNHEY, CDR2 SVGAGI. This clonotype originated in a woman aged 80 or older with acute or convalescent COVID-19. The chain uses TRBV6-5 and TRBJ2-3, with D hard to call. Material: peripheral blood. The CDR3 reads CASRRDTTSTDTQYF. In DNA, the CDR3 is TGTGCCAGCAGGAGAGACACCACTAGCACAGATACGCAGTATTTT.